There are many counts of the clone carrying this TCR beta chain. The antigen is unknown. TCR beta CDR3 regions were amplified from RNA transcripts. The HTBI primer set was used in a first-round RT-PCR of the TCR CDR3. TCRdb processed the multiplex PCR reads anew with MiXCR; each CDR3 protein has one entry. The table shows roughly 580,000 distinct CDR3 sequences, with roughly 50% occurring only once. In germline, CDR1 is KGHDR, CDR2 SFDVKD. Trimming removed 5 bases from V and 3 bases from J, with 16 bases in between. The CDR3 totals 15 residues. This record comes from a study of T cells in Graves' hyperthyroidism and ophthalmopathy. Points from the study as a whole: Most expanded thyroid clonotypes above 0.001 also appeared in blood.

V usage is TRBV24-1 and J usage is TRBJ2-7; D assignment may be TRBD1 or TRBD2 (5 bases each). The clonotype originates from a woman aged 18-29 years with Graves' hyperthyroidism. Source material: peripheral blood or thyroid tissue (not recorded which). The CDR3 nucleotides are TGTGCCACCAGTGGGGCCGGGACCGACAACTACGAGCAGTACTTC. Encoded protein: CATSGAGTDNYEQYF.